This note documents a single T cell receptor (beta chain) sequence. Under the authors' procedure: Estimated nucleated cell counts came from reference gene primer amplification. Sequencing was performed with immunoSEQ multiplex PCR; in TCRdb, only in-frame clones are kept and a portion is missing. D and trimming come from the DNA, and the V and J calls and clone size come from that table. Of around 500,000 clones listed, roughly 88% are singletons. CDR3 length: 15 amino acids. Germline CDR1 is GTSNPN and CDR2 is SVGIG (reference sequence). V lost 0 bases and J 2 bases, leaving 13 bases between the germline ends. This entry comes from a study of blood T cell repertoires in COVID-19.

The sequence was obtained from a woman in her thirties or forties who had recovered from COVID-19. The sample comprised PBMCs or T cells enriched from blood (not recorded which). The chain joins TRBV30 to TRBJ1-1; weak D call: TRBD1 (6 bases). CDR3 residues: CAWSVDRTVNTEAFF. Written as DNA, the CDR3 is TGTGCCTGGAGTGTGGATAGGACAGTTAACACTGAAGCTTTCTTT. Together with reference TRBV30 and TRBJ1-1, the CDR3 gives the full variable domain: SQTIHQWPATLVQPVGSPLSLECTVEGTSNPNLYWYRQAAGRGLQLLFYSVGIGQISSEVPQNLSASRPQDRQFILSSKKLLLSDSGFYLCAWSVDRTVNTEAFFGQGTRLTVV.